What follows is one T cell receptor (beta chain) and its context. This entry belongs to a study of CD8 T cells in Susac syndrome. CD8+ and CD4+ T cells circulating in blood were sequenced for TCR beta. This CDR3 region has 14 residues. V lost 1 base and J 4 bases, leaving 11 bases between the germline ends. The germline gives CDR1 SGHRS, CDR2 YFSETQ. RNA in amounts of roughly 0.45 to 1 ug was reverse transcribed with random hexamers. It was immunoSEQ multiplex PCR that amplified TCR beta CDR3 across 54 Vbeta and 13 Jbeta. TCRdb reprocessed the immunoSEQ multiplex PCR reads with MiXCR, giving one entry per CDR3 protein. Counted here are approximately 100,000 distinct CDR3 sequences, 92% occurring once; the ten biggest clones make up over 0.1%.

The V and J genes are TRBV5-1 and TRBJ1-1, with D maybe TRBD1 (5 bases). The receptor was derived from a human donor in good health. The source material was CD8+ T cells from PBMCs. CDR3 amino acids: CASSLLGASTEAFF. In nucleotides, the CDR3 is TGCGCCAGCAGCTTGTTAGGGGCTTCCACTGAAGCTTTCTTT.